These 10 T cell receptor beta chains were all obtained from the same sample, sequenced in a study of blood T cells in healthy people across ages. A J-beta primer mix and a sample-barcoded 5' primer were used in a second PCR of roughly 6 to 12 cycles. Via MiXCR, TCRdb re-called the 5' RACE reads, giving one row per CDR3 protein. The profile shows just under 750,000 distinct CDR3 sequences, about a fifth of them singletons. The sample was blood. The receptors shown here come from a man between 65 and 79 years old in good health.

This clonotype was counted a few times. J is TRBJ2-5 and V is TRBV3-1, with D uncertain. The ends were cut back, 0 bases at V and 1 base at J, with 9 bases in the middle. CDR3 size: 15 residues. Germline CDR1 reads LGHDT; CDR2 reads YNNKEL (reference sequence). For the CDR3, the DNA is TGTGCCAGCAGCCAAGACCGGACGGTCCAAGAGACCCAGTACTTC. Translating gives CASSQDRTVQETQYF.

This chain connects TRBV4-2 to TRBJ2-5; D gene unclear. The J call may not be correct, given that the DNA end is closer to TRBJ2-7. This CDR3 has 13 amino acids. The germline gives CDR1 LGHNA, CDR2 YNFKEQ. The CDR3 reads CASSQEWGYEQYF. DNA of the CDR3: TGTGCCAGCAGCCAAGAATGGGGATACGAGCAGTACTTC.

The chain couples TRBV5-1 to TRBJ1-6; no clear D. Per germline, CDR1 SGHRS and CDR2 YFSETQ. The germline V and J ends were trimmed by 4 bases and 8 bases, with 10 bases remaining between them. The CDR3 is 13 amino acids. The CDR3 nucleotides are TGCGCCAGCAGCGAGGGCCGGGATTCACCCCTCCACTTT. It encodes CASSEGRDSPLHF.

The chain employs TRBV14 and TRBJ1-5; no reliable D call. The length of the CDR3 is 11 residues. CDR1 and CDR2 (germline): SGHDN, FVKESK. The V gene lost 1 base and the J gene lost 7 bases, with 2 bases spanning the gap. The CDR3 sequence: CASSQVQPQHF. The CDR3 coding sequence is TGTGCCAGCAGCCAAGTACAGCCCCAGCATTTT.

This chain links TRBV29-1 with TRBJ1-2; D gene ambiguous. The CDR3 has 14 amino acids. The V end lost 0 bases, the J end lost 8 bases, and 16 bases lay between the germline ends. Germline assignment: CDR1 SQVTM and CDR2 ANQGSEA. CDR3: CSVEDLANRVGYTF. The CDR3 bases are TGCAGCGTTGAAGATCTTGCTAATAGGGTCGGCTACACCTTC.

This clonotype was detected only once. The chain is built from TRBV28 and TRBJ2-3; D gene ambiguous. This CDR3 has 12 amino acids. Per the germline V gene, CDR1 is MDHEN and CDR2 is SYDVKM. V was shortened by 11 bases and J by 1 base, with 10 bases between the two germline ends. The chain's CDR3 is CASQEGTDTQYF. The CDR3 nucleotides read TGTGCCTCTCAAGAGGGCACAGATACGCAGTATTTT.

This chain links TRBV28 with TRBJ1-3; the D gene is possibly TRBD1 (5 bases). The CDR3 covers 14 residues. V shed 7 bases and J shed 4 bases, with 14 bases lying between them. CDR1 is MDHEN and CDR2 is SYDVKM in the germline V gene. As DNA, the CDR3 is TGTGCCAGCAAAGCGGGGGGGAGGGGAAACACCATATATTTT. Translated: CASKAGGRGNTIYF.

There are a few counts of this clonotype. The chain recombines TRBV3-1 with TRBJ2-5; the D is unclear. The end of the DNA fits TRBJ2-7 better, so the J call may be wrong. Germline CDR1 LGHDT, CDR2 YNNKEL (reference sequence). The CDR3 sequence is 13 residues long. DNA for the CDR3: TGTGCCAGCAGCCAAGAACCCAGCTACGAGCAGTACTTC. It yields the protein CASSQEPSYEQYF.

The V call is TRBV30, the J call TRBJ2-1; TRBD2 matches at 9 bases. CDR1 is GTSNPN, CDR2 SVGIG, per germline (reference sequence). Trimming removed 4 bases from V and 6 bases from J; junction bases left unmatched: 10. The CDR3 is 15 residues long. In nucleotides, the CDR3 is TGTGCCTGGAAAGCTTTGACTAGCGGTTTCAATGAGCAGTTCTTC. This gives the protein CAWKALTSGFNEQFF.

This clonotype came up many times. The chain links TRBV15 to TRBJ2-1, with TRBD2 matching over 13 bases. The CDR3 is 15 amino acids. The germline gives CDR1 LNHNV, CDR2 YYDKDF (reference sequence). The V and J ends lost 5 bases and 7 bases, in that order; junction bases with no gene match: 5. Written as DNA, the CDR3 is TGTGCCACCAGCCAATTACTAGCGGGAGGGAATGAGCAGTTCTTC. This translates into CATSQLLAGGNEQFF.